This passage covers 13 T cell receptor beta chains from one sample sequenced in a study of shared clonotypes between healthy human individuals. TCRdb keeps only in-frame clones here, not all; method: immunoSEQ multiplex PCR. The repertoire consists of over 2 million clones, with roughly 96% occurring once and the leading ten covering 0.13%. Sequencing was carried out using naive CD4+ T cells sorted from blood. Subset indicated: CD45RA+ positively selected. These receptor sequences come from a man aged 18 to 35 in good health.

J is TRBJ2-7 and V is TRBV5-1, with no clear D. Germline CDR1 reads SGHRS; CDR2 reads YFSETQ. The germline V and J ends were trimmed by 2 bases and 2 bases, with 11 bases remaining between them. The CDR3 is made up of 14 amino acids. The CDR3: CASSFARQAYEQYF. CDR3 bases: TGCGCCAGCAGCTTCGCCAGGCAAGCCTACGAGCAGTACTTC.

V and J are TRBV27 and TRBJ2-3; D possibly uses TRBD1 or TRBD2 (6 bases each). This CDR3 is 16 amino acids long. The V gene lost 8 bases and the J gene lost 2 bases, with 20 bases spanning the gap. The germline V gene encodes CDR1 MNHEY and CDR2 SMNVEV (reference sequence). The CDR3 sequence is CASGILAVGHTDTQYF. The CDR3 DNA reads TGTGCCAGCGGCATCTTAGCGGTGGGACACACAGATACGCAGTATTTT.

This clone is a singleton in its sample. This chain's CDR3 is CASSEGVGDIRQYF. The CDR3 nucleotides read TGTGCCAGCTCGGAAGGTGTGGGGGATATACGGCAGTACTTC. J is TRBJ2-7 and V is TRBV18; D may correspond to TRBD1 or TRBD2 (5 bases each). V was clipped by 6 bases and J by 9 bases, with 21 bases between them. This CDR3 region has 14 residues. Germline lookup yields CDR1 KGHSH and CDR2 LQKENI.

The chain has TRBV28 and TRBJ1-4; 8 nucleotides align to TRBD1. The V gene end was trimmed by 6 bases and the J gene end by 4 bases; junction bases not matched to a gene: 4. There are 14 residues in the CDR3. Germline CDR1 MDHEN, CDR2 SYDVKM. DNA for the CDR3: TGTGCCAGCAGAACAGGGGGGGATAATGAAAAACTGTTTTTT. This gives the protein CASRTGGDNEKLFF.

A note on this clone: The sample carries other DNA sequences with the same CDR3. J is TRBJ1-1 and V is TRBV20-1; D uncertain. Germline CDR1 DFQATT, CDR2 SNEGSKA (reference sequence). V lost 4 bases and J 2 bases, leaving 5 bases between the germline ends. The CDR3 is made up of 11 amino acids. The DNA of the CDR3 is TGCAGTGCTATTAGAAACACTGAAGCTTTCTTT. Translation gives CSAIRNTEAFF.

The V call is TRBV18, the J call TRBJ2-3; TRBD2 agrees at 11 bases. The V and J ends lost 3 bases and 6 bases, in that order; junction bases with no gene match: 11. Germline lookup yields CDR1 KGHSH and CDR2 LQKENI. The CDR3 length is 17 residues. CDR3 loop: CASSPLPLAGGDDTQYF. In DNA form, the CDR3 reads TGTGCCAGCTCACCTCTCCCCCTAGCGGGAGGAGATGATACGCAGTATTTT.

The V and J genes are TRBV14 and TRBJ1-6; the D gene is possibly TRBD1 (5 bases). V lost 1 base, J lost 13 bases, and 11 bases lay in between. Germline assignment: CDR1 SGHDN and CDR2 FVKESK. This CDR3 has 13 amino acids. The CDR3 region is CASSQATGLPLHF. CDR3 nucleotides: TGTGCCAGCAGCCAAGCCACAGGATTGCCCCTCCACTTT.

This clone is a singleton in its sample. The rearrangement joins TRBV18 to TRBJ2-7; D tentatively fits TRBD1 or TRBD2 (6 bases each). Trimming stripped 2 bases from V and 7 bases from J, with 12 bases between. Per the germline V gene, CDR1 is KGHSH and CDR2 is LQKENI. This CDR3 comprises 13 residues. CDR3 sequence (DNA): TGTGCCAGCTCACCATCGGGGGCTAAAGAGCAGTACTTC. Translation: CASSPSGAKEQYF.

The genes are TRBV7-2 and TRBJ1-6, with D perhaps matching TRBD1 (5 bases). Germline V gene lookup returns CDR1 SGHTA and CDR2 FQGNSA. V was trimmed by 7 bases and J by 7 bases, leaving 20 bases between them. This CDR3 spans 16 amino acids. The CDR3 nucleotides read TGTGCCAGCACCCTGACAGCCTCTATCCTCAATTCACCCCTCCACTTT. The encoded protein is CASTLTASILNSPLHF.

This chain connects TRBV5-6 to TRBJ2-7; D unresolved. Looked up from germline, CDR1 is SGHDT and CDR2 is YYEEEE. The CDR3 runs 14 residues. V lost 4 bases and J 2 bases, leaving 13 bases between the germline ends. Written as DNA, the CDR3 is TGTGCCAGCAGCGGAAATCGCGCCCCCTACGAGCAGTACTTC. Amino acid sequence: CASSGNRAPYEQYF. The whole variable domain, filled in from reference TRBV5-6 and TRBJ2-7, reads DAGVTQSPTHLIKTRGQQVTLRCSPKSGHDTVSWYQQALGQGPQFIFQYYEEEERQRGNFPDRFSGHQFPNYSSELNVNALLLGDSALYLCASSGNRAPYEQYFGPGTRLTVT.

The genes are TRBV6-6 and TRBJ2-1, with 7 bases aligning to TRBD2. The CDR3 length is 15 residues. The ends lost 7 bases at V and 2 bases at J; junction bases unmatched: 8. Germline V gene sequence: CDR1 MNHNY, CDR2 SVGAGI (reference sequence). CDR3: CASTLGGLPYNEQFF. The CDR3 coding sequence is TGTGCCAGCACCCTCGGGGGACTACCCTACAATGAGCAGTTCTTC.

The genes are TRBV11-2 and TRBJ2-5, with 13 bases aligning to TRBD2. V lost 5 bases, J lost 3 bases, and 3 bases stayed unmatched. Germline V gene data show CDR1 as SGHAT and CDR2 as FQNNGV. CDR3 size: 15 residues. The CDR3 here is CASSPGLAGEETQYF. DNA of the CDR3: TGTGCCAGCAGCCCCGGACTAGCGGGGGAAGAGACCCAGTACTTC. The entire variable domain, with the rest obtained from reference TRBV11-2 and TRBJ2-5, is as follows: EAGVAQSPRYKIIEKRQSVAFWCNPISGHATLYWYQQILGQGPKLLIQFQNNGVVDDSQLPKDRFSAERLKGVDSTLKIQPAKLEDSAVYLCASSPGLAGEETQYFGPGTRLLVL.

CDR3 sequence reads: CASSPDRDNSPLHF. Written as DNA, the CDR3 is TGTGCCAGCAGCCCCGACAGGGACAATTCACCCCTCCACTTT. The genes are TRBV2 and TRBJ1-6, with TRBD1 identical over 7 bases. The CDR3 has 14 residues. Germline V gene sequence: CDR1 SNHLY, CDR2 FYNNEI. V lost 6 bases to trimming and J lost 7 bases; unmatched junction nucleotides: 6.